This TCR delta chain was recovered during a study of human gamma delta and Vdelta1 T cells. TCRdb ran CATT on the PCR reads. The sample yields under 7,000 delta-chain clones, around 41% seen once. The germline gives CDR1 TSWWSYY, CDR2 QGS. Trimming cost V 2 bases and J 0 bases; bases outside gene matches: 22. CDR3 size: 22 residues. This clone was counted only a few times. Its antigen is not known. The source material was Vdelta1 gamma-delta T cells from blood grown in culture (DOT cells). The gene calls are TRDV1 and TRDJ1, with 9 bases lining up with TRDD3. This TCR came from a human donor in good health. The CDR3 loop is CALGEYHPWSTGGIQYTDKLIF. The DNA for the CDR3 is TGTGCTCTTGGGGAATACCATCCATGGTCAACCGGGGGGATACAGTACACCGATAAACTCATCTTT.